The 26 T cell receptor beta chains below were found in one sample sequenced in a study of blood T cell repertoires in COVID-19 (dated by TCRdb to 2018 to 2020). The library was generated by the immunoSEQ multiplex PCR assay. TCRdb retrieved this table from immuneACCESS and kept in-frame rearrangements only. Not all clones are present; in checked studies, unresolved V genes account for under half, and no reason is known for the remainder. This sample comprises a few hundred thousand clones, 87% of them detected only once. The ten largest clonotypes hold about 8.9% of the sample. Sequencing input: PBMCs or T cells enriched from blood (not recorded which). These receptors came from a woman aged 18-29 years who had recovered from COVID-19.

V usage is TRBV4-1 and J usage is TRBJ2-3, with D maybe TRBD1 (5 bases). V lost 7 bases, J lost 2 bases, and 19 bases lay in between. The CDR3 extends over 16 amino acids. Per germline, CDR1 MGHRA and CDR2 YSYEKL. The CDR3 bases are TGCGCCAGCATGGATGTGGGCAGGGCCGTCACAGATACGCAGTATTTT. It yields the protein CASMDVGRAVTDTQYF.

The gene calls are TRBV3-1 (or the pseudogene TRBV3-2) and TRBJ2-4; D unclear. Germline V gene sequence: CDR1 LGHDT, CDR2 YNNKEL (reference sequence). There are 17 residues in the CDR3. Trimming pared 5 bases from V and 3 bases from J, leaving 20 bases between. Here the CDR3 reads CASSASRSTSGKNIQYF. For the CDR3, the DNA is TGTGCCAGCAGCGCATCAAGGTCGACCTCGGGCAAAAACATTCAGTACTTC.

V usage is TRBV7-3 and J usage is TRBJ1-2, with D possibly matching TRBD1 (6 bases). This CDR3 contains 16 residues. Trimming left V 3 bases short and J 4 bases short, with 18 bases between. Germline CDR1 reads SGHTA; CDR2 reads FQGTGA. CDR3 sequence (DNA): TGTGCCAGCAGCTTTGGTGGACTCGACAGGACCTATGGCTACACCTTC. It codes for CASSFGGLDRTYGYTF.

V usage is TRBV21-1 and J usage is TRBJ2-1; the tabulated D call, TRBD1, remains unverified against the DNA. TRBV21-1 is listed as a pseudogene. The CDR3 length is 14 residues. CDR3 coding DNA: TGTGCCAGCAGCATTATGTACAGCAGCAATGAGCAGTTCTTC. Residues: CASSIMYSSNEQFF.

The chain links TRBV28 to TRBJ2-2; 9 bases map to TRBD1. Germline CDR1 MDHEN, CDR2 SYDVKM. There are 15 residues in the CDR3. V lost 3 bases and J lost 3; bases outside the gene matches: 2. The CDR3 DNA reads as TGTGCCAGCAGTTTTCGGACAGGGGACACCGGGGAGCTGTTTTTT. Its protein is CASSFRTGDTGELFF.

The rearrangement joins TRBV7-9 to TRBJ1-3, with TRBD1 matching 10 bases. V lost 5 bases, J lost 3 bases, and 13 bases stayed unmatched. CDR3 length equals 18 residues. Germline V gene sequence: CDR1 SEHNR, CDR2 FQNEAQ (reference sequence). The CDR3 sequence: CASSRPGGQGTIGNTIYF. The CDR3 nucleotides are TGTGCCAGCAGCCGACCGGGGGGACAGGGGACAATTGGAAACACCATATATTTT.

The V and J genes are TRBV11-2 and TRBJ1-3, with D unresolved. This CDR3 is 16 amino acids long. V lost 5 bases and J lost 0, with 14 bases in between. Germline V gene lookup returns CDR1 SGHAT and CDR2 FQNNGV. The CDR3 DNA sequence: TGTGCCAGCAGCGACGGGTCACCCTACTCTGGAAACACCATATATTTT. Amino acid sequence: CASSDGSPYSGNTIYF.

V is TRBV19 and J is TRBJ1-4; D is unclear. The CDR3 covers 14 residues. From germline, CDR1 is LNHDA and CDR2 SQIVND (reference sequence). V lost 3 bases and J 8 bases, leaving 13 bases between the germline ends. CDR3 loop: CASSITGVGEKLFF. CDR3 nucleotide sequence: TGTGCCAGTAGTATCACCGGGGTTGGAGAAAAACTGTTTTTT.

The chain is built from TRBV6-5 and TRBJ1-6, with 8 bases aligning to TRBD1. The CDR3 spans 14 residues. Germline CDR1 is MNHEY and CDR2 is SVGAGI. V dropped 6 bases and J dropped 10; count of bases not matched to a gene: 8. This CDR3 is CASRPGGAESPLHF. The CDR3 nucleotides read TGTGCCAGCAGGCCAGGGGGCGCGGAATCACCCCTCCACTTT.

This chain uses TRBV28 with TRBJ2-5; tentative D call: TRBD2 (5 bases). The CDR3 is 14 amino acids. Germline assignment: CDR1 MDHEN and CDR2 SYDVKM. Deletions cut 3 bases from V and 7 bases from J, with 15 bases between. CDR3 residues: CASSFRLSFVTQYF. The CDR3 coding sequence is TGTGCCAGCAGTTTTAGACTATCTTTCGTGACCCAGTACTTC.

This clone was observed once. The chain employs TRBV6-1 and TRBJ2-7; possibly TRBD1 for D (6 bases). V lost 2 bases to trimming and J lost 3 bases, with 11 bases between them. This CDR3 has 14 amino acids. The germline gives CDR1 MNHNS, CDR2 SASEGT. CDR3 sequence (DNA): TGTGCCAGCAGTGAACTTATGACAGGCTACGAGCAGTACTTC. Translated: CASSELMTGYEQYF.

This clone has only one observation. V and J are TRBV28 and TRBJ1-5; 8 bases agree with TRBD1. Germline V lookup: CDR1 MDHEN, CDR2 SYDVKM. This CDR3 comprises 17 residues. Trimming cost V 2 bases and J 4 bases; bases outside gene matches: 10. CDR3 bases: TGTGCCAGCAGTTTAGATTGGAGGGACAGGTCTAATCAGCCCCAGCATTTT. Its translation: CASSLDWRDRSNQPQHF.

The rearrangement uses TRBV6-5 and TRBJ2-1; D is ambiguous. Trimming took 6 bases from V and 4 from J, leaving 7 bases between them. Germline V gives CDR1 MNHEY, CDR2 SVGAGI. The CDR3 runs to 12 residues. Here the CDR3 reads CASSKQYNEQFF. The CDR3 nucleotides are TGTGCCAGCAGCAAACAGTACAATGAGCAGTTCTTC.

V gene TRBV2 combines with J gene TRBJ1-4; 7 bases fit TRBD1. CDR1 is SNHLY and CDR2 is FYNNEI in the germline V gene. The junction had 5 bases not matched to a gene; V was cut back by 4 bases and J by 6 bases. This CDR3 has 14 residues. CDR3 bases: TGTGCCAGCAGTGTGGACAGGCTAGATGAAAAACTGTTTTTT. This encodes CASSVDRLDEKLFF.

The V gene is TRBV6-2 or TRBV6-3, the J gene TRBJ2-3; 7 bases align to TRBD1. Germline V CDR1 and CDR2: MNHEY, SVGEGT. After removal of 5 bases from V and 1 base from J, the junction contained 3 bases not matched to a gene. The CDR3 runs 14 residues. CDR3 coding DNA: TGTGCCAGCAGTCCCCAGGGGGGCACAGATACGCAGTATTTT. Its protein is CASSPQGGTDTQYF.

J is TRBJ2-1 and V is TRBV5-1; D perhaps matches TRBD2 (6 bases). This CDR3 is 15 amino acids long. Deletions cut 5 bases from V and 7 bases from J, with 19 bases between. Germline V gene sequence: CDR1 SGHRS, CDR2 YFSETQ. The CDR3 protein is CASRIDGRLRNEQFF. The CDR3 bases are TGCGCCAGCAGGATTGACGGGAGATTAAGGAATGAGCAGTTCTTC.

The chain recombines TRBV11-1 with TRBJ1-1; D possibly corresponds to TRBD1 (6 bases). Germline-derived CDR1 and CDR2 are SGHAT and FQDESV (reference sequence). The CDR3 runs 12 residues. The ends were cut back, 5 bases at V and 7 bases at J, with 11 bases in the middle. CDR3 protein: CASSRHRDEAFF. The CDR3 DNA reads TGTGCCAGCAGCCGTCACAGGGATGAAGCTTTCTTT.

This clone was seen a few times. The gene calls are TRBV2 and TRBJ2-2; possible D gene TRBD1, 6 bases. The V end was cut by 3 bases, the J end by 1 base, with 12 bases between. The CDR3 spans 16 residues. Germline values: CDR1 SNHLY, CDR2 FYNNEI. CDR3 sequence (DNA): TGTGCCAGCAGTGAGCAGGGGACCATGAACACCGGGGAGCTGTTTTTT. It yields the protein CASSEQGTMNTGELFF.

The J gene is TRBJ2-1, the V gene TRBV5-4; 9 bases agree with TRBD2. Germline CDR1 SGHNT, CDR2 YYREEE (reference sequence). The V and J ends lost 7 bases and 0 bases, in that order; junction bases with no gene match: 11. The CDR3 is 17 residues long. The CDR3 spells CASRGRGGSSSYNEQFF. In DNA form, the CDR3 reads TGTGCCAGCCGGGGGCGGGGGGGTTCGAGCTCCTACAATGAGCAGTTCTTC.

V and J are TRBV7-2 and TRBJ2-5, with 7 nucleotides matching TRBD2. V was pared by 5 bases and J by 5 bases, with 17 bases of the junction left unmatched. CDR1 and CDR2 (germline): SGHTA, FQGNSA. The CDR3 covers 17 residues. The CDR3 nucleotides are TGTGCCAGCAGCGCCCTGGGCGCGGGAGTGGAGGGTGAGACCCAGTACTTC. It is translated as CASSALGAGVEGETQYF.

The CDR3 DNA sequence: TGTGCCAGCAGCTTAGCGGCCAGATGGAACACTGAAGCTTTCTTT. This translates into CASSLAARWNTEAFF. This chain joins TRBV7-9 and TRBJ1-1; no reliable D call. Trimming removed 0 bases from V and 1 base from J, with 9 bases in between. The germline gives CDR1 SEHNR, CDR2 FQNEAQ (reference sequence). The CDR3 runs 15 residues.

The rearrangement uses TRBV19 and TRBJ2-3; 9 positions match TRBD1. J lost 3 bases, V lost 9 bases, and 7 bases had no gene match. CDR1 is LNHDA, CDR2 SQIVND, per germline (reference sequence). The CDR3 has 14 residues. The CDR3 sequence: CASDLGQGTDTQYF. CDR3 sequence (DNA): TGTGCCAGCGATCTGGGACAGGGTACAGATACGCAGTATTTT.

The chain combines TRBV4-3 with TRBJ2-7; TRBD1 aligns across 12 bases. The germline CDR1 and CDR2 sequences are LGHNA and YSLEER. V lost 3 bases and J lost 3; bases outside the gene matches: 3. This CDR3 has 15 amino acids. CDR3 bases: TGCGCCAGCAGCCACGGGACAGGGGGCGGCTACGAGCAGTACTTC. It is translated as CASSHGTGGGYEQYF.

In this sample, this clone turned up a few times. The V and J genes are TRBV7-2 and TRBJ2-7, with 8 bases matching TRBD2. CDR1 and CDR2 (germline): SGHTA, FQGNSA. The CDR3 contains 15 residues. V trimming: 1 base; J trimming: 3 bases; junction bases outside the gene matches: 5. CDR3 protein: CASSLGAGGHYEQYF. The CDR3 DNA is TGTGCCAGCAGCTTAGGGGCGGGAGGCCACTACGAGCAGTACTTC. Together with reference TRBV7-2 and TRBJ2-7, the CDR3 gives the full variable domain: GAGVSQSPSNKVTEKGKDVELRCDPISGHTALYWYRQSLGQGLEFLIYFQGNSAPDKSGLPSDRFSAERTGGSVSTLTIQRTQQEDSAVYLCASSLGAGGHYEQYFGPGTRLTVT.

The V and J genes are TRBV6-5 and TRBJ2-1; 7 bases map to TRBD1. The germline V gene encodes CDR1 MNHEY and CDR2 SVGAGI. The CDR3 sequence is 13 residues long. V dropped 5 bases and J dropped 9; count of bases not matched to a gene: 7. The CDR3 DNA sequence: TGTGCCAGCAGTCGCTTCGAGGGGGCTGAGCAGTTCTTC. Residues: CASSRFEGAEQFF.

The chain employs TRBV30 and TRBJ1-1; maybe TRBD1 (5 bases). The CDR3 runs to 13 residues. Germline-derived CDR1 and CDR2 are GTSNPN and SVGIG (reference sequence). The V and J ends lost 2 bases and 3 bases respectively, with 10 bases between them. CDR3 amino acids: CAWSSQQDTEAFF. DNA for the CDR3: TGTGCCTGGAGTTCTCAACAGGACACTGAAGCTTTCTTT. Full variable domain (outside the CDR3, taken from reference TRBV30 and TRBJ1-1): SQTIHQWPATLVQPVGSPLSLECTVEGTSNPNLYWYRQAAGRGLQLLFYSVGIGQISSEVPQNLSASRPQDRQFILSSKKLLLSDSGFYLCAWSSQQDTEAFFGQGTRLTVV.